The clone carrying this T cell receptor beta chain is a singleton in its sample. The method was immunoSEQ multiplex PCR; TCRdb's version includes in-frame clones alone and lacks a portion of them. The table includes about 360,000 clones, roughly 90% detected once. The sample is drawn from a study of cytomegalovirus exposure and HLA in healthy donors. V shed 5 bases and J shed 0 bases, with 11 bases lying between them. Germline V CDR1 and CDR2: SGHTA, FQGTGA. The CDR3 covers 15 residues. Sequencing input: PBMCs. J is TRBJ1-3 and V is TRBV7-3; D is unclear. This receptor was obtained from a woman younger than 30 in good health and CMV-seronegative. CDR3 sequence reads: CASSPSGSSGNTIYF. CDR3 sequence (DNA): TGTGCCAGCAGCCCTTCGGGGAGCTCTGGAAACACCATATATTTT.